This record covers a single T cell receptor (beta chain). These data are taken from a study of OX40 agonist ivuxolimab in advanced cancers. CDR1 and CDR2 from the germline V gene are SGHKS and YYEKEE (reference sequence). CDR3 size: 13 residues. V lost 2 bases and J lost 8, with 11 bases in between. The protocol was immunoSEQ multiplex PCR, while the TCRdb copy is restricted to in-frame clones and leaves out a portion. The table has 30,000 to 40,000 clones, roughly 90% seen once. The sequencing here drew on CD4+ or CD8+ T cells sorted from blood, taken in a trial of the OX40 agonist ivuxolimab. The TCR was taken from an adult with an advanced solid tumor such as melanoma, head and neck, liver or kidney cancer. The V gene is TRBV5-5, the J gene TRBJ2-1; D is unresolved. The DNA for the CDR3 is TGTGCCAGCAGCTTAGAGGCAGCCCATGAGCAGTTCTTC. Encoded protein: CASSLEAAHEQFF.